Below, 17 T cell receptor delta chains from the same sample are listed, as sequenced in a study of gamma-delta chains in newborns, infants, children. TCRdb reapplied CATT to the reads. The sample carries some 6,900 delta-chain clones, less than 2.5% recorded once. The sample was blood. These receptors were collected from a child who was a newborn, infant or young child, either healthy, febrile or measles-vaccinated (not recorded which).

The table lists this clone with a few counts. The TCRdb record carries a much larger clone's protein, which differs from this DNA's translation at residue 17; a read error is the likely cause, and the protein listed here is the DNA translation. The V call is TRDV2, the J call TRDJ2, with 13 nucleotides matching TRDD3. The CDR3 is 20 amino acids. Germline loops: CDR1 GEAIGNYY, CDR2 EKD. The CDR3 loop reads CACDTVLGDTPLRATARLFF. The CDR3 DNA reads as TGTGCCTGTGACACCGTACTGGGGGATACGCCATTAAGGGCGACAGCACGACTCTTCTTT.

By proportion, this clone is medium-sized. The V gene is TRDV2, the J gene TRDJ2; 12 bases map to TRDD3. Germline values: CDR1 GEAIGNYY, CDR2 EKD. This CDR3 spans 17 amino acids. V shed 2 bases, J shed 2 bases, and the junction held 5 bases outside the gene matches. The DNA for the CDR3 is TGTGCCTGTGACATACTGGGGGATACATCCTTGACAGCACAACTCTTCTTT. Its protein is CACDILGDTSLTAQLFF.

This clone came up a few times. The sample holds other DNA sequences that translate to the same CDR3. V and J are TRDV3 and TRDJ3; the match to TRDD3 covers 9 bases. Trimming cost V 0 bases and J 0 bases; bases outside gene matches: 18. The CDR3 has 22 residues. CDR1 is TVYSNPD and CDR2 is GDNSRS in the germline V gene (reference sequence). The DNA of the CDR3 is TGTGCCTTTAGCCGCTTGGATCCCTATACTGGGGGACGCTCCTGGGACACCCGACAGATGTTTTTC. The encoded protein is CAFSRLDPYTGGRSWDTRQMFF.

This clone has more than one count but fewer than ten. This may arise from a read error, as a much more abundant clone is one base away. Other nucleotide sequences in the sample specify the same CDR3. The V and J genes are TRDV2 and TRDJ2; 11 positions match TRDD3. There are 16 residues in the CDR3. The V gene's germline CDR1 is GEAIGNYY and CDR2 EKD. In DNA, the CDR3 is TGTGCCTGTGACACCCTGGGGGATACCCTGACAGCCCAACTCTTCTTT. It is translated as CACDTLGDTLTAQLFF.

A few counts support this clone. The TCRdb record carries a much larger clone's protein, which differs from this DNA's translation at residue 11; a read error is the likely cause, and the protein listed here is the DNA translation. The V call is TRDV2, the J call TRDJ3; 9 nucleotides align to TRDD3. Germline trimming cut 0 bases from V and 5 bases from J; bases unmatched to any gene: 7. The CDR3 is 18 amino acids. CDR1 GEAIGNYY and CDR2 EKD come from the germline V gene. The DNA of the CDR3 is TGTGCCTGTGACACCTGGGGGATAGGGACCCGGGACACCCGACAGATGTTTTTC. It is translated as CACDTWGIGTRDTRQMFF.

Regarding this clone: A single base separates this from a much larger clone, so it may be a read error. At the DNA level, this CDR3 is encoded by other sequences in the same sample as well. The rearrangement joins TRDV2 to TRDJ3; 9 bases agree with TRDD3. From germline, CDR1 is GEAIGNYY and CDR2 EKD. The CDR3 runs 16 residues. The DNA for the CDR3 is TGTGCCTGTGACAACCTGGGGGATTGGGACACCCGGCAGATGTTTTTC. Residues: CACDNLGDWDTRQMFF.

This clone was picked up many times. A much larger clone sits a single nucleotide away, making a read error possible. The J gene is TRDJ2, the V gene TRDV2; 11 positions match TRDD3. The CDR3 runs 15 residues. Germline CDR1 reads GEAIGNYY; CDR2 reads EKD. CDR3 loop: CACDVLGDMTAHLFF. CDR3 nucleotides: TGTGCCTGTGACGTACTGGGGGATATGACAGCACACCTCTTCTTT.

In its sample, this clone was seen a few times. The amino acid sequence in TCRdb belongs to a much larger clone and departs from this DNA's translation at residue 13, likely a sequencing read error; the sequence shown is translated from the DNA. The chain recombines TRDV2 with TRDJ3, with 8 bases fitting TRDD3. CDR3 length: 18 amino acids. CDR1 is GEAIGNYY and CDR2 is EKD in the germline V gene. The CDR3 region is CACDTVGDLSWDARQMFF. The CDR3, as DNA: TGTGCCTGTGACACCGTGGGGGATCTCTCCTGGGACGCCCGACAGATGTTTTTC.

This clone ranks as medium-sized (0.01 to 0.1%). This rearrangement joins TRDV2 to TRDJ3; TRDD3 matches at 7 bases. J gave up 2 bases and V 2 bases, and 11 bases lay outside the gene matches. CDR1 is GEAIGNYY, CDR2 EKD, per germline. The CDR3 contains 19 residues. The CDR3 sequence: CACDKVGGLVPWDTRQMFF. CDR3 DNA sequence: TGTGCCTGTGACAAGGTGGGGGGATTAGTCCCCTGGGACACCCGACAGATGTTTTTC.

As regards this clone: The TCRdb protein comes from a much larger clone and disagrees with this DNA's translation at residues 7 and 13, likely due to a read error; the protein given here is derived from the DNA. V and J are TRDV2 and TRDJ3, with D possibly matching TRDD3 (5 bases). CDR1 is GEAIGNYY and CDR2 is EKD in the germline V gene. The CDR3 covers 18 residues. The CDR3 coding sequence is TGTGCCTGTGACACCGGGGTTTTTAGCTCCTGGGACGCCCGACAGATGTTTTTC. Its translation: CACDTGVFSSWDARQMFF.

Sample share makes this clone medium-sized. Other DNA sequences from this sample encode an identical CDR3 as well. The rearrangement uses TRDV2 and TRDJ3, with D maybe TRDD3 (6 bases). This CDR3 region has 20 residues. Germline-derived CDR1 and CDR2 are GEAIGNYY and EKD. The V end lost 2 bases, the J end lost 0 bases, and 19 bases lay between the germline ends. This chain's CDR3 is CACDNAALGLSSWDTRQMFF. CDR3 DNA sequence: TGTGCCTGTGACAACGCAGCTCTGGGGTTAAGCTCCTGGGACACCCGACAGATGTTTTTC.

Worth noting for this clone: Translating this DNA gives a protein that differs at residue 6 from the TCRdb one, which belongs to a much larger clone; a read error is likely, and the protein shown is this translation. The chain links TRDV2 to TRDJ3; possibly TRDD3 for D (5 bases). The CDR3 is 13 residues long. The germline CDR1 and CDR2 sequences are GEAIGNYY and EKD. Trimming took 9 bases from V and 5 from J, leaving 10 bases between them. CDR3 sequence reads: CAGDTRDTRQMFF. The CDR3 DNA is TGTGCCGGCGATACCCGGGACACCCGACAGATGTTTTTC.

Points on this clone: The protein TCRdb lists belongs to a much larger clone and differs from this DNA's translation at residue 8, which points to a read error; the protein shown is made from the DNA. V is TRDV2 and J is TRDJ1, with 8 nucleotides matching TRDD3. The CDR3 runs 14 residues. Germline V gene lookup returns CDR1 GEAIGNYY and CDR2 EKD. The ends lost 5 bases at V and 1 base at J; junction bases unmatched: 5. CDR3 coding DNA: TGTGCCTGTGTCCTACTGGGGGCCACCGATAAACTCATCTTT. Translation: CACVLLGATDKLIF.

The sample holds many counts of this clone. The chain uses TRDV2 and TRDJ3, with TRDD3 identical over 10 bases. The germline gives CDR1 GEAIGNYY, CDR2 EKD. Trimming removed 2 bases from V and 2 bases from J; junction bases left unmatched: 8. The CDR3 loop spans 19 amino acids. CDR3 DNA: TGTGCCTGTGACATGGTACTGGGGGATTCGCCCTGGGACACCCGACAGATGTTTTTC. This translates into CACDMVLGDSPWDTRQMFF.

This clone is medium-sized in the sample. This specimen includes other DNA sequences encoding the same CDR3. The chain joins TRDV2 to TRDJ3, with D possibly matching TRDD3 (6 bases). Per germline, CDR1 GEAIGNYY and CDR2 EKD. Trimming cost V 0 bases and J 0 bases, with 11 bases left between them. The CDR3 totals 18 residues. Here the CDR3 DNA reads TGTGCCTGTGACACCGTTGGGGATTTCTCCTGGGACACCCGACAGATGTTTTTC. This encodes CACDTVGDFSWDTRQMFF.

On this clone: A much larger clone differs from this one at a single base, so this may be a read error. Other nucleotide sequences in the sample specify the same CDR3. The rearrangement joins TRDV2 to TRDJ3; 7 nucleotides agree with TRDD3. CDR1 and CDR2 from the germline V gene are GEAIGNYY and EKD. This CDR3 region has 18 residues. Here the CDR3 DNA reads TGTGCCTGTGACAGTACTGGGGCCATCTCCTGGGACACCCGGCAGATGTTTTTC. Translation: CACDSTGAISWDTRQMFF.

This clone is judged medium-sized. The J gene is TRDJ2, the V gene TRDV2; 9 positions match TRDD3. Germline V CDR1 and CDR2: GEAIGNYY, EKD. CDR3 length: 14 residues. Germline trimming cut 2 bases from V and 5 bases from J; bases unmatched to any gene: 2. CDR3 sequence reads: CACDRLGDTAQLFF. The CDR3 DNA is TGTGCCTGTGACAGGCTGGGGGATACAGCACAACTCTTCTTT.